This T cell receptor (beta chain) was sequenced in a study of PD-1 blockade in mismatch repair-deficient tumors (dated by TCRdb to 2016 to 2017). Concerning the study at large: Between late 2013 and 2016, the trial enrolled over 80 consecutive patients with approximately eleven mismatch repair-deficient cancer types, every one of whom had been previously treated and was progressing. Deep sequencing of TCR CDR3 regions was used to track tumor-associated T cell clones in peripheral blood of patients responding to PD-1 blockade.

According to the study, the label for this sample's time point signals: identical approximately 10-day culture without peptide (control). Mismatch repair deficiency in every enrolled patient was established by polymerase chain reaction or immunohistochemistry. A few patients who responded to pembrolizumab therapy underwent TCR sequencing. Each of roughly 7 ELISpot-reactive candidate neoantigen peptides was used in a roughly ten-day in vitro stimulation prior to TCR sequencing. A control culture lacking peptide was run in an identical manner and was used as the baseline for calculation of clone fold changes. The phase II trial prospectively tested pembrolizumab PD-1 blockade in advanced mismatch repair-deficient cancers regardless of tissue of origin. V sheds 2 bases and J sheds 3 bases, leaving 13 bases between their ends. CDR3 length: 15 amino acids, cysteine to phenylalanine. Only CDR3 DNA is held: 45 bases, read in frame from base 1. Reading the germline V gene gives CDR1 MNHNS and CDR2 SASEGT.

On the study overall, not on this receptor specifically: Three of seven peptides elicited clonal expansion, yielding 140 or so unique blood TCRs, about 7 also found in tumor; all positive peptides derived from frameshift mutations. Clones residing in the tumor, which were often undetectable in blood before treatment, expanded quickly after pembrolizumab and then contracted, generally before radiologic responses.

Library preparation used the immunoSEQ multiplex PCR assay. Concerning the study's data processing: A clone was defined as neoantigen-specific if the clone expanded significantly to the relevant peptide but showed no significant expansion to any other peptide tested. The clones in this table, taken by TCRdb from immuneACCESS, are in-frame only. Not every clone is retained; where verified, under half of the shortfall comes from an unresolved V gene, and the cause of the rest is unknown. V and J calls and clone size come straight from that table; D and trimming were deduced from the DNA. This sample is represented by roughly 13,000 clones; over 75% of them were singletons. The ten largest clones capture 11% of the sample. As to this clone: Its specific antigen is unknown. Base qualities are missing; no much larger clone stands one base away.

The sequences come from cells cultured in vitro, collected from a patient treated with pembrolizumab. This receptor was taken from an adult with mismatch repair-deficient cancer. The chain joins TRBV6-1 to TRBJ1-1; TRBD1 is a weak D gene call, 5 bases matching. The sequence in DNA is TGTGCCAGCAGTGAACAGGGCGGAGGGTACACTGAAGCTTTCTTT. Its coded protein is CASSEQGGGYTEAFF.